The clone carrying this TCR beta chain was detected only once. Its antigen remains unknown. Trimming removed 1 base from V and 7 bases from J, with 11 bases in between. CDR3 length equals 14 residues. The germline CDR1 and CDR2 sequences are SGHDN and FVKESK. Profiling relied on immunoSEQ multiplex PCR, and the TCRdb table lists in-frame clones only, not all of them. This sample has 100,000 to 150,000 clones, with 86% found just once. No infections or other immune events were documented during collection. These data are taken from a study of identifying expanded T cells in peripheral blood. Study-level results: Approximately 2-week clone count variance significantly increased as total template count grew.

Sequenced sample: blood. This receptor was taken from a person aged 18 to 75 in good health. V is TRBV14 and J is TRBJ2-1; tentatively, D is TRBD1 (5 bases). DNA of the CDR3: TGTGCCAGCAGCCAAGCTTATCAGGGAAATGAGCAGTTCTTC. Its protein is CASSQAYQGNEQFF. The full variable domain, its missing parts supplied by reference TRBV14 and TRBJ2-1, is EAGVTQFPSHSVIEKGQTVTLRCDPISGHDNLYWYRRVMGKEIKFLLHFVKESKQDESGMPNNRFLAERTGGTYSTLKVQPAELEDSGVYFCASSQAYQGNEQFFGPGTRLTVL.